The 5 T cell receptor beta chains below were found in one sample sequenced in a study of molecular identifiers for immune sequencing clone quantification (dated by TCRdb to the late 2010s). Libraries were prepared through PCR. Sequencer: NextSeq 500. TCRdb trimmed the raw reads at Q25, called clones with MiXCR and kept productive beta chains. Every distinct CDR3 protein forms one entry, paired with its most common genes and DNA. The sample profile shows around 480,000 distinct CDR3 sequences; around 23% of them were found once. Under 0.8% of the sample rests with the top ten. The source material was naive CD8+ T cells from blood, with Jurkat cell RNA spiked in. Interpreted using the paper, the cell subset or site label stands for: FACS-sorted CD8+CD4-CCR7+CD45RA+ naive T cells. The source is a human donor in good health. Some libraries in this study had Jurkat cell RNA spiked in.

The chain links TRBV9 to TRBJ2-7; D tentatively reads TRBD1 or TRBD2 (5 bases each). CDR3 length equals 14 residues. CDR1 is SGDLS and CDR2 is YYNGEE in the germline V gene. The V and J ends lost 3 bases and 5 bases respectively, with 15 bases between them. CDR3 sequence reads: CASSAGTGFHEQYF. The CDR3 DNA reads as TGTGCCAGCAGCGCCGGGACGGGGTTCCACGAGCAGTACTTC.

In nucleotides, the CDR3 is TGTGCCAGCAGCCGCCGAACTAGCGGCACAGATACGCAGTATTTT. Translated, it gives CASSRRTSGTDTQYF. The chain has TRBV6-2 or TRBV6-3 and TRBJ2-3, with TRBD2 identical over 7 bases. CDR1 and CDR2 from the germline V gene are MNHEY and SVGEGT. CDR3 size: 15 residues. V lost 6 bases, J lost 1 base, and 7 bases stayed unmatched.

This chain's CDR3 is CSARNRDRSSYEQYF. The CDR3 coding sequence is TGCAGTGCTAGAAACCGGGACAGAAGCTCCTACGAGCAGTACTTC. V gene TRBV20-1 combines with J gene TRBJ2-7; TRBD1 aligns across 7 bases. Germline V gene data show CDR1 as DFQATT and CDR2 as SNEGSKA (reference sequence). V shed 2 bases and J 0 bases; nucleotides not matched to a gene: 7. CDR3 length: 15 amino acids.

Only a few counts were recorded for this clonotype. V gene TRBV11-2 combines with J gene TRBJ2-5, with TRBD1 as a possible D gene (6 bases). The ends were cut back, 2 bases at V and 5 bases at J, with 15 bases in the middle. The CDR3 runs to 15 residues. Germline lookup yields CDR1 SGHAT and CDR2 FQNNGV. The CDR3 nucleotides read TGTGCCAGCAGCTTAACAGGGTCCTTTGGGGAGACCCAGTACTTC. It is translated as CASSLTGSFGETQYF.

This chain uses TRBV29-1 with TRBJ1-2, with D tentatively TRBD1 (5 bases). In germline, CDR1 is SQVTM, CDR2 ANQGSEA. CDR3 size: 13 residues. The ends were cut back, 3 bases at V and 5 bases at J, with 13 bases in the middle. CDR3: CSVDGRADYGYTF. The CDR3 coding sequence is TGCAGCGTTGACGGCAGGGCGGATTATGGCTACACCTTC.